This TCR beta chain was identified during a study of Ad26.COV2.S vaccination and SARS-CoV-2 variants. The CDR3 spans 15 residues. Trimming took off 5 bases at V and 7 bases at J, with 20 bases between the two ends. Per germline, CDR1 SEHNR and CDR2 FQNEAQ (reference sequence). Indicated treatment: around 19 received Ad26.COV2.S at low or high dose, single or two shots; 5 received placebo; per-sample allocation not given. All samples were drawn on day 63, counting from the first vaccine or placebo injection. Whoever gave the sample was an adult aged 18-55 years in Boston. The vaccine delivered Wuhan-strain SARS-CoV-2 spike through an Ad26 vector. Repertoires were generated with immunoSEQ multiplex PCR, while TCRdb's copy carries only in-frame clones and drops some. The sample carries about 440,000 clones, about 90% recorded once.

The sequenced sample was peripheral blood, obtained in a trial of Ad26.COV2.S vaccine versus placebo. This TCR derives from a person between 18 and 59 years old who received the Ad26.COV2.S COVID-19 vaccine or a placebo. The rearrangement links TRBV7-9 to TRBJ1-1; D is perhaps TRBD1 (6 bases). The CDR3 DNA reads as TGTGCCAGCAGCCCAACCCCGACAGGTCGAATTGAAGCTTTCTTT. This encodes CASSPTPTGRIEAFF.